This T cell receptor (beta chain) came from a study of T cells in localized non-small cell lung cancer (dated by TCRdb to 2020 to 2021). Turning to the overall study: The study examined T cell repertoires in 200 to 300 patients with early-stage NSCLC and compared tumors with uninvolved tumor-adjacent lungs. The mean age of the NSCLC patients was about 64 years, with 130 or so men and over 100 women. All 236 NSCLC patients in the cohort were treatment-naive and had localized lung tumors that were resected.

Notes on this clone: The clone's antigen remains unknown. The input lacks base qualities; no much larger clone sits a single base away.

Here is what the overall study found, with its caveats: Because of the exploratory design, TCR variables were selected using unadjusted p-values without false-discovery rate correction. Because multi-region tumor sequencing was not performed, intratumor heterogeneity could not be ruled out. Higher blood T cell density associated with longer overall survival, while higher adjacent-lung clonality associated with shorter survival. A median of 57 of the top 100 tumor clones were detected in paired uninvolved adjacent lung, and approximately 28 of these tumor clones were also found among the top 100 clones of the paired uninvolved adjacent lung. Uninvolved tumor-adjacent lung showed the highest T cell clonality, higher than tumor, which suggests more focused antigenic responses in the uninvolved tumor-adjacent lung.

Including the terminal cysteine and phenylalanine, the CDR3 comprises 15 residues. The CDR3 DNA has 45 bases and is translated from base 1. Deletion took 6 bases off V and 3 bases off J, with a span of 14 bases between the germline ends. The germline V gene specifies SNHLY as CDR1 and FYNNEI as CDR2. The immunoSEQ Assay was used to sequence TCR beta CDR3 regions from DNA. The source study handled its data this way. To compute T cell density, TCR beta template counts were normalized to usable DNA, which was estimated by amplifying housekeeping genes. Using the preseqR package, richness was estimated by extrapolating to 120,000 templates for tissue samples and 400,000 templates for PBMC samples. Clonality was calculated as one minus Pielou's evenness. To identify tissue-enriched TCRs, differential abundance testing was run on productive amino-acid clonotypes with a minimum total count of 5 and an alpha of 0.1. Repertoire overlap between compartments was quantified with the Jaccard Index and Morisita Overlap Index. TCR beta CDR3s were clustered by GLIPH together with public tetramer-defined viral CDR3s, and at least three viral sequences plus V-gene enrichment were required for viral motifs. Sourced from immuneACCESS, this table was stored by TCRdb with only in-frame sequences that have V and J called. A share of the clones is absent; for the studies checked, an unresolved V gene accounts for under half, and the remainder has no known explanation. V, J and clone size reflect that table, while D and trimming were determined from the DNA. This sample comprises 40,000 or so clones, roughly 79% of them detected only once. The ten largest clonotypes hold around 7.3% of the sample.

At diagnosis, peripheral blood, uninvolved tumor-adjacent lung and tumor were collected and stored as a combination of fresh-frozen and FFPE material. Blood samples were analyzed as peripheral blood mononuclear cells for TCR repertoire profiling. Material: peripheral blood mononuclear cells, obtained before any cancer treatment. This chain is built from TRBV2 and TRBJ1-4; D gene: possibly TRBD1, on 6 matching bases. The clonotype originates from a male donor older than 55 with stage II lung adenocarcinoma. The CDR3 sequence is CASREAGVANEKLFF. The DNA reads as follows: TGTGCCAGCAGGGAGGCAGGGGTGGCTAATGAAAAACTGTTTTTT.